The next 8 T cell receptor beta chains were all read from a single sample in a study of early T cells in non-severe SARS-CoV-2 infection. TCRdb reprocessed the 5' RACE reads via MiXCR and lists one record per CDR3 protein. Of 32,000 or so distinct CDR3 sequences listed, about 6.3% are singletons. Sequencing was performed on whole blood. These receptors all stem from an adult who was a healthcare worker with PCR-confirmed SARS-CoV-2 infection or an uninfected control (not recorded which).

Ten or more counts support this clonotype. The chain employs TRBV6-1 and TRBJ2-7; 12 bases agree with TRBD2. The length of the CDR3 is 15 residues. Looked up from germline, CDR1 is MNHNS and CDR2 is SASEGT. The V gene end was trimmed by 3 bases and the J gene end by 4 bases; junction bases not matched to a gene: 4. CDR3 coding DNA: TGTGCCAGCAGTGAGACTAGCGGGAGTGTTTACGAGCAGTACTTC. This encodes CASSETSGSVYEQYF.

This clonotype has a handful of counts. The chain is built from TRBV7-8 and TRBJ2-7; D is possibly TRBD2 (5 bases). Germline V gene sequence: CDR1 SGHVS, CDR2 FQNEAQ. There are 14 residues in the CDR3. Trimming cost V 3 bases and J 1 base, with 10 bases left between them. The CDR3 region is CASSLPGRSYEQYF. In nucleotides, the CDR3 is TGTGCCAGCAGCTTGCCGGGAAGATCCTACGAGCAGTACTTC.

This clonotype was seen at least ten times. The chain recombines TRBV19 with TRBJ1-4; 7 bases are a match to TRBD1. The V gene end was trimmed by 9 bases and the J gene end by 2 bases; junction bases not matched to a gene: 6. Per germline, CDR1 LNHDA and CDR2 SQIVND (reference sequence). The CDR3 consists of 14 residues. This chain's CDR3 is CASQPTGTNEKLFF. The CDR3, as DNA: TGTGCCAGCCAACCGACAGGGACTAATGAAAAACTGTTTTTT.

This clonotype has at least ten counts. The chain uses TRBV11-2 and TRBJ2-7; no firm D call. Germline CDR1 SGHAT, CDR2 FQNNGV. Trimming left V 2 bases short and J 0 bases short, with 14 bases between. The CDR3 runs 16 residues. The CDR3, as DNA: TGTGCCAGCAGCTTACTCGAGGCCGTGAGCTCCTACGAGCAGTACTTC. It encodes CASSLLEAVSSYEQYF. The whole variable domain, filled in from reference TRBV11-2 and TRBJ2-7, reads EAGVAQSPRYKIIEKRQSVAFWCNPISGHATLYWYQQILGQGPKLLIQFQNNGVVDDSQLPKDRFSAERLKGVDSTLKIQPAKLEDSAVYLCASSLLEAVSSYEQYFGPGTRLTVT.

The chain couples TRBV11-2 to TRBJ2-5, with 7 bases that match TRBD1. The J segment lost 6 bases and the V segment lost 4 bases, leaving 11 bases of the junction unmatched. The CDR3 spans 15 residues. Germline V gene sequence: CDR1 SGHAT, CDR2 FQNNGV. The chain's CDR3 is CASSSLGQDQQTQYF. The CDR3 DNA sequence: TGTGCCAGCAGCTCGCTCGGACAGGATCAGCAGACCCAGTACTTC.

This clonotype was detected ten times or more. The rearrangement joins TRBV20-1 to TRBJ2-5; TRBD2 matches 12 bases. J lost 4 bases, V lost 5 bases, and 8 bases had no gene match. The CDR3 has 15 residues. The germline V gene has CDR1 DFQATT and CDR2 SNEGSKA (reference sequence). The CDR3 spells CSAPPLAGGRETQYF. The CDR3 DNA sequence: TGCAGTGCTCCACCGCTAGCGGGAGGGCGAGAGACCCAGTACTTC.

Points on this clonotype: This could be a read error, since a much larger clone is one nucleotide away. The V and J genes are TRBV6-1 and TRBJ2-7; TRBD1 matches 10 bases. The CDR3 is made up of 14 amino acids. Germline V gene lookup returns CDR1 MNHNS and CDR2 SASEGT. The CDR3 region is CVSSNLDRGYEQYF. CDR3 bases: TGTGTCAGCAGTAATTTGGACAGGGGGTACGAGCAGTACTTC.

This clonotype showed up many times. This chain joins TRBV7-9 and TRBJ2-6, with TRBD1 identical over 7 bases. This CDR3 contains 20 residues. V trimming: 5 bases; J trimming: 0 bases; junction bases outside the gene matches: 16. Germline loops: CDR1 SEHNR, CDR2 FQNEAQ (reference sequence). The CDR3 is CASSPLGTGDTTSGANVLTF. The CDR3 DNA follows: TGTGCCAGCAGCCCGCTAGGAACAGGGGATACAACCTCTGGGGCCAACGTCCTGACTTTC.